The 15 T cell receptor beta chains below all came from one sample that was sequenced in a study of human T cells and chemical hapten exposure. Time point given: pre-sensitization, week 0. Treatment defined: therapeutic diphenylcyclopropenone sensitization with weekly scalp DPC. TCRdb independently ran MiXCR on the RACE reads; one entry per CDR3 protein. The table shows under 300,000 distinct CDR3 sequences, with about 9.4% occurring only once. Sequencing used whole blood, obtained in connection with sensitization to the hapten diphenylcyclopropenone (DPC). These receptors were taken from a woman aged 40-49 years with alopecia areata. Some clones in this sample may be carry-over from other donors' samples.

This clonotype showed up many times. The chain employs TRBV7-2 and TRBJ2-6; D is uncertain. This CDR3 has 14 amino acids. Germline V gives CDR1 SGHTA, CDR2 FQGNSA. V was pared by 5 bases and J by 6 bases, with 11 bases between. The CDR3 region is CASSPRASANVLTF. CDR3 sequence (DNA): TGTGCCAGCAGCCCCCGCGCGTCGGCCAACGTCCTGACTTTC.

This chain's CDR3 is CASSQSVPDNQPQHF. CDR3 coding DNA: TGTGCCAGCAGCCAATCAGTACCCGACAATCAGCCCCAGCATTTT. V is TRBV16 and J is TRBJ1-5; D is unclear. This CDR3 has 15 residues. Trimming shortened V by 0 bases and J by 3 bases, and 9 bases separated the two germline ends. Germline CDR1 reads KGHSY; CDR2 reads FQNENV.

The rearrangement joins TRBV7-2 to TRBJ2-7; D is perhaps TRBD1 (5 bases). The CDR3 contains 13 residues. CDR1 is SGHTA and CDR2 is FQGNSA in the germline V gene. The germline V and J ends were trimmed by 6 bases and 2 bases, with 11 bases remaining between them. DNA for the CDR3: TGTGCCAGCAGTCATAGACAGACCTACGAGCAGTACTTC. As protein: CASSHRQTYEQYF.

This clonotype was observed a few times. This chain uses TRBV7-8 with TRBJ2-1; D uncertain. V was cut by 3 bases and J by 6 bases, with 15 bases left in between. The CDR3 contains 15 residues. Germline V gives CDR1 SGHVS, CDR2 FQNEAQ. CDR3 DNA: TGTGCCAGCAGCTTCGGGTCGCCCCCCTTCAATGAGCAGTTCTTC. Its translation: CASSFGSPPFNEQFF.

Only a few counts were recorded for this clonotype. The rearrangement links TRBV29-1 to TRBJ2-7, with 9 bases identical to TRBD2. The CDR3 has 15 amino acids. V dropped 2 bases and J dropped 3; count of bases not matched to a gene: 8. Germline assignment: CDR1 SQVTM and CDR2 ANQGSEA. CDR3 in DNA: TGCAGCGTTGAATTGGCCATGACTAGCGGCTACGAGCAGTACTTC. Protein: CSVELAMTSGYEQYF.

Notes on this clonotype: The germline gene is not matched at one end of the junction; a read error may be the cause. The rearrangement uses TRBV29-1 and TRBJ2-1, with D possibly being TRBD2 (5 bases). The CDR3 covers 11 residues. The germline gives CDR1 SQVTM, CDR2 ANQGSEA. The CDR3 reads CSVVDWDGVIF. The CDR3 nucleotides read TGCAGCGTGGTGGACTGGGATGGAGTAATCTTC.

V is TRBV12-3 or TRBV12-4 and J is TRBJ1-2, with D tentatively TRBD1 (5 bases). The ends were cut back, 3 bases at V and 2 bases at J, with 10 bases in the middle. The CDR3 is 14 amino acids. The DNA of the CDR3 is TGTGCCAGCAGTTTTGAGGGGACCAACTATGGCTACACCTTC. This translates into CASSFEGTNYGYTF.

The chain links TRBV5-1 to TRBJ2-5; tentatively, D is TRBD2 (6 bases). This CDR3 contains 15 residues. V shed 10 bases and J shed 2 bases, with 21 bases lying between them. Germline CDR1 is SGHRS and CDR2 is YFSETQ. For the CDR3, the DNA is TGCGCCGGTCGGTACGCGGGATCCCAACAAGAGACCCAGTACTTC. Translation: CAGRYAGSQQETQYF.

This chain uses TRBV6-5 with TRBJ1-1; 10 positions match TRBD1. Germline V gene lookup returns CDR1 MNHEY and CDR2 SVGAGI. The CDR3 sequence is 12 residues long. Trimming removed 6 bases from V and 8 bases from J; junction bases left unmatched: 3. This CDR3 is CASSRDRGEAFF. The CDR3 DNA reads as TGTGCCAGCAGCCGGGACAGGGGCGAAGCTTTCTTT.

There are a few counts of this clonotype. V is TRBV6-5 and J is TRBJ2-7; 8 positions agree with TRBD2. V dropped 7 bases and J dropped 3; count of bases not matched to a gene: 5. Germline CDR1 MNHEY, CDR2 SVGAGI. This CDR3 comprises 13 residues. The CDR3 DNA sequence: TGTGCCAGCACCTCCGGGACTAGCTACGAGCAGTACTTC. Amino acid sequence: CASTSGTSYEQYF.

The CDR3 bases are TGCAGTGCTCGAGCCTACAATGAGCAGTTCTTC. As protein: CSARAYNEQFF. The J gene is TRBJ2-1, the V gene TRBV20-1; D unresolved. With 5 bases removed from V and 2 bases from J, the gap between germline ends came to 4 bases. Germline CDR1 reads DFQATT; CDR2 reads SNEGSKA (reference sequence). The CDR3 has 11 residues.

This clonotype was detected a few times. The chain recombines TRBV27 with TRBJ2-2; D is uncertain. Between the trimmed V and J ends, which lost 3 bases and 5 bases, there was a span of 13 bases. This CDR3 is 15 amino acids long. Looked up from germline, CDR1 is MNHEY and CDR2 is SMNVEV (reference sequence). The CDR3 loop reads CASSFIGISTGELFF. CDR3 nucleotides: TGTGCCAGCAGTTTTATAGGGATCTCTACCGGGGAGCTGTTTTTT.

The chain carries TRBV29-1 and TRBJ2-3, with D possibly TRBD1 on 5 matching bases. The V end lost 5 bases, the J end lost 6 bases, and 12 bases lay between the germline ends. Per the germline V gene, CDR1 is SQVTM and CDR2 is ANQGSEA. CDR3 length equals 12 residues. The CDR3 protein is CSVFGHPDTQYF. CDR3 nucleotides: TGCAGCGTTTTTGGACACCCTGATACGCAGTATTTT.

The chain combines TRBV20-1 with TRBJ1-5; D call uncertain. The germline V gene encodes CDR1 DFQATT and CDR2 SNEGSKA (reference sequence). The length of the CDR3 is 15 residues. Trimming took 3 bases from V and 6 from J, leaving 18 bases between them. CDR3 coding DNA: TGCAGTGCTAGGGCCCCCGGGCCGTCCGGTCAGCCCCAGCATTTT. Its translation: CSARAPGPSGQPQHF.

The chain has TRBV6-2 or TRBV6-3 and TRBJ2-2; D call uncertain. This CDR3 has 13 amino acids. The V gene's germline CDR1 is MNHEY and CDR2 SVGEGT. Between the trimmed V and J ends, which lost 10 bases and 0 bases, there was a span of 9 bases. The CDR3 loop reads CATLLTNTGELFF. In nucleotides, the CDR3 is TGTGCCACCCTGCTTACGAACACCGGGGAGCTGTTTTTT.